This passage covers 23 T cell receptor beta chains from one sample sequenced in a study of CD8+CD57+ T cells in acquired aplastic anemia. Genomic DNA templated the TCR beta VDJ and CDR3 profiling. TCRdb ran MiXCR on the reads and lists one entry per CDR3 protein. The data show approximately 99,000 distinct CDR3 sequences, around half seen once. Input material: sorted CD4+, CD8+, or CD8+CD57+ T cells (not recorded which) from PBMCs. These receptors were obtained from a human donor in good health, serving as a control.

This clonotype was seen ten or more times. The chain combines TRBV7-2 with TRBJ2-3; no reliable D call. This CDR3 region has 15 residues. Trimming removed 1 base at V and 0 bases at J, with 8 bases between. Germline CDR1 is SGHTA and CDR2 is FQGNSA. The CDR3 protein is CASSLGGTSTDTQYF. The CDR3 DNA reads TGTGCCAGCAGCTTAGGCGGAACTAGCACAGATACGCAGTATTTT.

V and J are TRBV24-1 and TRBJ2-7, with a weak D call TRBD1 (5 bases). This CDR3 is built from 13 residues. The germline V gene encodes CDR1 KGHDR and CDR2 SFDVKD. The germline V and J ends were trimmed by 11 bases and 2 bases, with 15 bases remaining between them. CDR3 sequence (DNA): TGTGCCAGCAGCGCAGGGAACACCTACGAGCAGTACTTC. Its protein product is CASSAGNTYEQYF.

This chain connects TRBV7-9 to TRBJ1-2; D unclear. This CDR3 comprises 11 residues. The germline gives CDR1 SEHNR, CDR2 FQNEAQ (reference sequence). V dropped 5 bases and J dropped 6 bases, with 7 bases sitting between them. The CDR3 is CASSREDGYTF. The DNA for the CDR3 is TGTGCCAGCAGCAGAGAGGATGGCTACACCTTC.

Comment on this clonotype: A much more abundant neighbour one base away suggests this may be a read error. CDR3 bases: TGTGCCAGCAGCCGGGACCTCAATGGGCAGTTCTTC. It codes for CASSRDLNGQFF. The rearrangement links TRBV7-9 to TRBJ2-1; D tentatively reads TRBD1 or TRBD2 (5 bases each). There are 12 residues in the CDR3. Germline assignment: CDR1 SEHNR and CDR2 FQNEAQ (reference sequence). Together with reference TRBV7-9 and TRBJ2-1, the CDR3 gives the full variable domain: DTGVSQNPRHKITKRGQNVTFRCDPISEHNRLYWYRQTLGQGPEFLTYFQNEAQLEKSRLLSDRFSAERPKGSFSTLEIQRTEQGDSAMYLCASSRDLNGQFFGPGTRLTVL.

The chain employs TRBV3-1 and TRBJ2-7; no reliable D call. The CDR3 sequence is 12 residues long. V was clipped by 6 bases and J by 2 bases, with 8 bases between them. From germline, CDR1 is LGHDT and CDR2 YNNKEL (reference sequence). The CDR3 here is CASRGKTYEQYF. CDR3 sequence (DNA): TGTGCCAGCAGGGGGAAGACCTACGAGCAGTACTTC.

This clonotype was recorded many times. As DNA, the CDR3 is TGTGCCATCAGTGAATCTTCTAGCGGGGTCTACGAGCAGTACTTC. Its protein product is CAISESSSGVYEQYF. The rearrangement uses TRBV10-3 and TRBJ2-7; 9 bases agree with TRBD2. The CDR3 extends over 15 amino acids. Germline V CDR1 and CDR2: ENHRY, SYGVKD. The ends lost 3 bases at V and 3 bases at J; junction bases unmatched: 6.

V and J are TRBV2 and TRBJ1-4, with D perhaps TRBD1 (5 bases). The ends were cut back, 6 bases at V and 3 bases at J, with 11 bases in the middle. The germline V gene has CDR1 SNHLY and CDR2 FYNNEI. The CDR3 sequence is 14 residues long. The CDR3, as DNA: TGTGCCAGCAGCGAGGGGATGGCTAATGAAAAACTGTTTTTT. Translating it yields CASSEGMANEKLFF. The entire variable domain, with the rest obtained from reference TRBV2 and TRBJ1-4, is as follows: EPEVTQTPSHQVTQMGQEVILRCVPISNHLYFYWYRQILGQKVEFLVSFYNNEISEKSEIFDDQFSVERPDGSNFTLKIRSTKLEDSAMYFCASSEGMANEKLFFGSGTQLSVL.

This chain uses TRBV15 with TRBJ1-1; D is unresolved. Germline V CDR1 and CDR2: LNHNV, YYDKDF (reference sequence). This CDR3 spans 15 amino acids. With 3 bases removed from V and 6 bases from J, the gap between germline ends came to 17 bases. The CDR3 loop is CATSRGPTSEAEAFF. CDR3 nucleotide sequence: TGTGCCACCAGCAGGGGCCCAACCTCAGAAGCTGAAGCTTTCTTT.

The chain couples TRBV27 to TRBJ1-2; D may be TRBD1 (5 bases). The CDR3 spans 14 residues. The germline gives CDR1 MNHEY, CDR2 SMNVEV (reference sequence). With 5 bases removed from V and 3 bases from J, the gap between germline ends came to 13 bases. The CDR3 protein is CASSAQGSDYGYTF. CDR3 DNA sequence: TGTGCCAGCAGTGCCCAGGGTTCGGACTATGGCTACACCTTC.

This sequence joins TRBV2 and TRBJ1-5; weak D call: TRBD1 (5 bases). Trimming pared 7 bases from V and 3 bases from J, leaving 10 bases between. CDR3 size: 13 residues. Germline V gene lookup returns CDR1 SNHLY and CDR2 FYNNEI. In DNA form, the CDR3 reads TGTGCCAGCACAGACAGTTACAATCAGCCCCAGCATTTT. It yields the protein CASTDSYNQPQHF.

The chain has TRBV6-1 and TRBJ2-2; TRBD2 agrees at 7 bases. J lost 3 bases, V lost 7 bases, and 11 bases had no gene match. The CDR3 has 16 residues. Germline-derived CDR1 and CDR2 are MNHNS and SASEGT. CDR3 residues: CASNLLASVDTGELFF. As DNA, the CDR3 is TGTGCCAGCAACCTACTAGCGTCGGTAGACACCGGGGAGCTGTTTTTT.

This clonotype was observed at least ten times. The V and J genes are TRBV12-3 or TRBV12-4 and TRBJ2-5; 8 bases align to TRBD2. The length of the CDR3 is 16 residues. V gave up 3 bases and J gave up 2 bases; unmatched junction bases: 8. CDR3 coding DNA: TGTGCCAGCAGTTTCCGTCTTGCGGGGGGACAAGAGACCCAGTACTTC. It is translated as CASSFRLAGGQETQYF.

Details on this clonotype: Relative to the germline gene, one junction end is altered; a read error may explain this. The gene calls are TRBV27 and TRBJ1-4; the D is unclear. The CDR3 sequence is 19 residues long. Germline CDR1 MNHEY, CDR2 SMNVEV (reference sequence). CDR3: CASSSNGRRSFVLGEKLLF. The CDR3 region has the DNA TGTGCCAGCAGTTCTAACGGACGGAGAAGCTTTGTGTTGGGTGAAAAACTGCTTTTT.

This clonotype was detected only once. The V call is TRBV2, the J call TRBJ2-1; TRBD2 aligns across 7 bases. The CDR3 has 14 amino acids. Germline lookup yields CDR1 SNHLY and CDR2 FYNNEI. With 4 bases clipped from V and 1 base from J, the junction kept 1 base outside the gene matches. In nucleotides, the CDR3 is TGTGCCAGCAGTGGGACTAGATCCTACAATGAGCAGTTCTTC. As protein: CASSGTRSYNEQFF.

V is TRBV15 and J is TRBJ1-1; D unresolved. Germline loops: CDR1 LNHNV, CDR2 YYDKDF (reference sequence). CDR3 size: 11 residues. The ends were cut back, 6 bases at V and 4 bases at J, with 6 bases in the middle. The CDR3 DNA sequence: TGTGCCACCAGGGGTGGCACTGAAGCTTTCTTT. Amino acid sequence: CATRGGTEAFF.

This clonotype was seen ten or more times. The chain links TRBV9 to TRBJ2-7; D tentatively reads TRBD1 or TRBD2 (5 bases each). Trimming removed 0 bases at V and 2 bases at J, with 15 bases between. Germline V gives CDR1 SGDLS, CDR2 YYNGEE. This CDR3 has 16 residues. The CDR3 loop is CASSVDAGAATYEQYF. The CDR3 DNA is TGTGCCAGCAGCGTAGACGCCGGGGCCGCAACCTACGAGCAGTACTTC.

The rearrangement links TRBV7-3 to TRBJ2-1; D is uncertain. This CDR3 contains 13 residues. V was cut by 2 bases and J by 4 bases, with 6 bases left in between. The germline gives CDR1 SGHTA, CDR2 FQGTGA. CDR3 in DNA: TGTGCCAGCAGCTTACCACCTTACAATGAGCAGTTCTTC. The encoded protein is CASSLPPYNEQFF.

The chain has TRBV19 and TRBJ2-7, with a weak D call TRBD2 (5 bases). The V gene lost 0 bases and the J gene lost 2 bases, with 11 bases spanning the gap. Germline loops: CDR1 LNHDA, CDR2 SQIVND (reference sequence). The CDR3 totals 15 residues. The CDR3 DNA follows: TGTGCCAGTAGTATAGATCACTCGGGGACCTACGAGCAGTACTTC. Protein product: CASSIDHSGTYEQYF.

This chain uses TRBV10-1 with TRBJ2-2; no reliable D call. Germline V gene lookup returns CDR1 WNHNN and CDR2 SYGVQD (reference sequence). V lost 6 bases and J lost 6, with 11 bases in between. The CDR3 is 13 amino acids. The CDR3 DNA reads as TGCGCCAGCAGCCGACGGTCACCCGGGGAGCTGTTTTTT. Its translation: CASSRRSPGELFF.

The CDR3 here is CASSYDRETQYF. The CDR3 coding sequence is TGCGCCAGCAGCTACGACCGGGAGACCCAGTACTTC. This chain connects TRBV5-1 to TRBJ2-5; the D is unclear. Germline CDR1 and CDR2: SGHRS and YFSETQ. V lost 3 bases, J lost 5 bases, and 8 bases lay in between. The CDR3 has 12 amino acids.

This clonotype was detected ten times or more. The V call is TRBV2, the J call TRBJ2-7; D unresolved. Deletions cut 7 bases from V and 0 bases from J, with 7 bases between. This CDR3 spans 12 amino acids. CDR1 is SNHLY and CDR2 is FYNNEI in the germline V gene. The CDR3 loop is CASINPSYEQYF. The DNA for the CDR3 is TGTGCCAGCATCAACCCCTCCTACGAGCAGTACTTC.

This clonotype was seen a handful of times. The chain has TRBV11-1 and TRBJ1-1; the match to TRBD1 covers 9 bases. This CDR3 has 17 residues. J gave up 4 bases and V 8 bases, and 17 bases lay outside the gene matches. Germline CDR1 is SGHAT and CDR2 is FQDESV (reference sequence). The CDR3 DNA is TGTGCCAGCCGCCGAAAACGGGGACAGGGTAGTAGCACTGAAGCTTTCTTT. It translates to CASRRKRGQGSSTEAFF. The whole variable domain, remainder taken from reference TRBV11-1 and TRBJ1-1, is EAEVAQSPRYKITEKSQAVAFWCDPISGHATLYWYRQILGQGPELLVQFQDESVVDDSQLPKDRFSAERLKGVDSTLKIQPAELGDSAMYLCASRRKRGQGSSTEAFFGQGTRLTVV.

This chain connects TRBV24-1 to TRBJ2-3; D may be TRBD1 or TRBD2 (5 bases each). The CDR3 totals 15 residues. Deletions cut 5 bases from V and 2 bases from J, with 13 bases between. Germline loops: CDR1 KGHDR, CDR2 SFDVKD. CDR3 region: CATSGASGPTDTQYF. The CDR3 nucleotides read TGTGCCACCAGTGGGGCCTCGGGACCCACAGATACGCAGTATTTT.